The clone carrying this T cell receptor (beta chain) was detected many times. TCRdb fed the 5' RACE reads into MiXCR, producing one record per CDR3 protein. The sample yields some 150,000 distinct CDR3 sequences, approximately 9.9% seen once. This specimen belongs to a study of T cells after yellow fever vaccination. At the level of the study: In the case of low-cell-number fractions, SMART-Seq v4 Ultra Low Input was used for preparation.

The V end lost 4 bases, the J end lost 1 base, and 16 bases lay between the germline ends. This CDR3 contains 16 residues. The germline V gene encodes CDR1 SGHAT and CDR2 FQNNGV. This rearrangement joins TRBV11-2 to TRBJ2-5, with a weak D call TRBD1 (6 bases). The clonotype was recovered from a man between 18 and 29 years old who received the YFV17D yellow fever vaccine. This specimen consisted of CD8+ T cells sorted from PBMCs, obtained 15 days after the yellow fever booster vaccination. CDR3 region: CASSYIPRTAQETQYF. The CDR3 DNA follows: TGTGCCAGCAGCTATATTCCCAGGACAGCCCAAGAGACCCAGTACTTC.